The next 32 T cell receptor beta chains were all read from a single sample in a study of T-cell memory formation after mild COVID-19. Via MiXCR, TCRdb re-called the 5' RACE reads, giving one row per CDR3 protein. The sample lists 340,000 or so distinct CDR3 sequences, 10% to 15% occurring once. The sequenced sample was PBMCs or a T cell subset sorted from them (not recorded which). The receptors come from a man in his late teens or twenties who had mild COVID-19 (a few samples of this study predate the infection). Cell type and time point are not known.

About this clonotype itself: Given a much more abundant clone one base away, this may be a read error. The rearrangement uses TRBV12-3 or TRBV12-4 and TRBJ2-1, with 8 bases matching TRBD2. This CDR3 spans 15 amino acids. CDR3 region: CASSLPSGSYTEQFF. The CDR3 DNA reads as TGTGCCAGCAGTTTGCCTAGCGGGTCATACACTGAGCAGTTCTTC.

This rearrangement joins TRBV20-1 to TRBJ1-5, with D possibly TRBD1 on 5 matching bases. Trimming shortened V by 4 bases and J by 12 bases, and 16 bases separated the two germline ends. This CDR3 comprises 12 residues. Germline CDR1 DFQATT, CDR2 SNEGSKA (reference sequence). The CDR3 protein is CSATPPGGNQHF. The CDR3 DNA reads TGCAGTGCTACTCCGCCGGGGGGAAACCAGCATTTT.

This rearrangement joins TRBV7-9 to TRBJ1-1, with D possibly being TRBD1 (5 bases). Looked up from germline, CDR1 is SEHNR and CDR2 is FQNEAQ (reference sequence). V dropped 7 bases and J dropped 2 bases, with 17 bases sitting between them. The CDR3 is 15 residues long. CDR3 in DNA: TGTGCCAGCACCCCCAGGGAAGGGTTTAACACTGAAGCTTTCTTT. Amino acids: CASTPREGFNTEAFF.

The rearrangement joins TRBV9 to TRBJ2-7; 9 positions match TRBD1. The CDR3 covers 15 residues. J gave up 3 bases and V 2 bases, and 6 bases lay outside the gene matches. The V gene's germline CDR1 is SGDLS and CDR2 YYNGEE. Written as DNA, the CDR3 is TGTGCCAGCAGCGTCCGGGGGGACAGGGTCTACGAGCAGTACTTC. This gives the protein CASSVRGDRVYEQYF.

This chain connects TRBV27 to TRBJ1-5, with TRBD1 matching over 7 bases. CDR1 is MNHEY and CDR2 is SMNVEV in the germline V gene (reference sequence). The CDR3 has 15 residues. The V and J ends lost 5 bases and 2 bases, in that order; junction bases with no gene match: 6. CDR3 sequence: CASSVGTVGNQPQHF. CDR3 bases: TGTGCCAGCAGTGTTGGGACAGTGGGCAATCAGCCCCAGCATTTT.

The rearrangement uses TRBV2 and TRBJ2-2, with no clear D. Trimming took off 5 bases at V and 3 bases at J, with 10 bases between the two ends. Germline V gene data show CDR1 as SNHLY and CDR2 as FYNNEI. The length of the CDR3 is 14 residues. The CDR3 loop reads CASSFITYTGELFF. The CDR3 nucleotides read TGTGCCAGCAGTTTTATAACCTACACCGGGGAGCTGTTTTTT.

V usage is TRBV6-6 and J usage is TRBJ1-3; D is uncertain. Between the trimmed V and J ends, which lost 4 bases and 0 bases, there was a span of 13 bases. Germline lookup yields CDR1 MNHNY and CDR2 SVGAGI (reference sequence). The CDR3 is 16 amino acids. This CDR3 reads CASSSWDRSSGNTIYF. CDR3 bases: TGTGCCAGCAGTTCCTGGGATAGGAGCTCTGGAAACACCATATATTTT.

A remark on this clonotype: A junction boundary mismatches the germline segment, possibly from a read error. The V gene is TRBV19, the J gene TRBJ2-2; D is unclear. The CDR3 is 13 residues long. CDR1 and CDR2 (germline): LNHDA, SQIVND (reference sequence). DNA of the CDR3: TGTGCCAGTAGTCCCCATGTAACCGAGGAGCTGTTTTTT. It yields the protein CASSPHVTEELFF.

This clonotype was observed a handful of times. V and J are TRBV2 and TRBJ2-5; possible D gene TRBD2, 6 bases. Germline V gene sequence: CDR1 SNHLY, CDR2 FYNNEI. CDR3 length: 16 residues. Trimming pared 6 bases from V and 0 bases from J, leaving 17 bases between. In nucleotides, the CDR3 is TGTGCCAGCAGCCAATCCCACGGGGAGGACCAAGAGACCCAGTACTTC. It translates to CASSQSHGEDQETQYF.

This clonotype was seen repeatedly, ten times or more. The chain combines TRBV7-9 with TRBJ2-1, with D possibly matching TRBD2 (7 bases). From germline, CDR1 is SEHNR and CDR2 FQNEAQ (reference sequence). This CDR3 spans 16 amino acids. Between the trimmed V and J ends, which lost 1 base and 1 base, there was a span of 11 bases. The DNA for the CDR3 is TGTGCCAGCAGCTTAGTCCGGGGGGCATCCTACAATGAGCAGTTCTTC. It codes for CASSLVRGASYNEQFF. Complete variable domain (other parts from reference TRBV7-9 and TRBJ2-1): DTGVSQNPRHKITKRGQNVTFRCDPISEHNRLYWYRQTLGQGPEFLTYFQNEAQLEKSRLLSDRFSAERPKGSFSTLEIQRTEQGDSAMYLCASSLVRGASYNEQFFGPGTRLTVL.

The chain joins TRBV7-3 to TRBJ2-5; 9 bases match TRBD2. The CDR3 covers 13 residues. V gave up 5 bases and J gave up 4 bases; unmatched junction bases: 2. Germline V gives CDR1 SGHTA, CDR2 FQGTGA. The CDR3 DNA is TGTGCCAGCAGCATGGGACTAGCAGAGACCCAGTACTTC. This codes for CASSMGLAETQYF.

In its sample, this clonotype was seen a few times. The rearrangement joins TRBV10-3 to TRBJ2-7; D uncertain. CDR1 ENHRY and CDR2 SYGVKD come from the germline V gene. Trimming shortened V by 5 bases and J by 3 bases, and 17 bases separated the two germline ends. The CDR3 consists of 15 residues. CDR3 sequence: CAISTTPNPGYEQYV. CDR3 bases: TGTGCCATCAGTACCACACCGAACCCGGGCTACGAGCAGTACGTC.

This clonotype was found a few times. V is TRBV24-1 and J is TRBJ2-2; D gene uncertain. This CDR3 has 12 amino acids. Germline CDR1 is KGHDR and CDR2 is SFDVKD. The V end was cut by 0 bases, the J end by 8 bases, with 3 bases between. The CDR3 protein is CATSDLKGELFF. CDR3 DNA sequence: TGTGCCACCAGTGATTTGAAGGGGGAGCTGTTTTTT.

This clonotype appeared a few times. V usage is TRBV3-1 and J usage is TRBJ2-1; 8 bases map to TRBD1. The V and J ends lost 2 bases and 0 bases, in that order; junction bases with no gene match: 3. This CDR3 spans 16 amino acids. Germline values: CDR1 LGHDT, CDR2 YNNKEL (reference sequence). The CDR3 sequence is CASSQPGQGSYNEQFF. The DNA for the CDR3 is TGTGCCAGCAGCCAACCCGGACAGGGCTCCTACAATGAGCAGTTCTTC.

This chain links TRBV18 with TRBJ2-3, with 12 positions matching TRBD2. The V gene end was trimmed by 0 bases and the J gene end by 8 bases; junction bases not matched to a gene: 18. The CDR3 sequence is 20 residues long. Germline V gene sequence: CDR1 KGHSH, CDR2 LQKENI. CDR3 region: CASSPPRLGLAGKPQRTQYF. CDR3 nucleotide sequence: TGTGCCAGCTCACCACCGCGCCTTGGACTAGCGGGGAAGCCCCAGCGTACGCAGTATTTT. Together with reference TRBV18 and TRBJ2-3, the CDR3 gives the full variable domain: NAGVMQNPRHLVRRRGQEARLRCSPMKGHSHVYWYRQLPEEGLKFMVYLQKENIIDESGMPKERFSAEFPKEGPSILRIQQVVRGDSAAYFCASSPPRLGLAGKPQRTQYFGPGTRLTVL.

The rearrangement joins TRBV4-2 to TRBJ1-1; possible D gene TRBD1, 6 bases. The length of the CDR3 is 15 residues. V was trimmed by 0 bases and J by 1 base, leaving 9 bases between them. Germline CDR1 reads LGHNA; CDR2 reads YNFKEQ. The CDR3 is CASSQDNRENTEAFF. CDR3 coding DNA: TGTGCCAGCAGCCAAGATAACAGGGAGAACACTGAAGCTTTCTTT.

In this sample, this clonotype turned up a few times. The rearrangement joins TRBV4-3 to TRBJ1-1; possibly TRBD1 for D (6 bases). This CDR3 spans 15 amino acids. V was clipped by 4 bases and J by 5 bases, with 17 bases between them. The germline V gene encodes CDR1 LGHNA and CDR2 YSLEER. This chain's CDR3 is CASSRLQGVVTEAFF. The CDR3 DNA sequence: TGCGCCAGCAGCCGCCTACAGGGAGTGGTGACTGAAGCTTTCTTT.

V is TRBV9 and J is TRBJ2-2; 7 nucleotides line up with TRBD1. Germline CDR1 SGDLS, CDR2 YYNGEE. The CDR3 is 14 residues long. The junction had 4 bases not matched to a gene; V was cut back by 2 bases and J by 6 bases. CDR3 in amino acids: CASSVVQGSGELFF. CDR3 sequence (DNA): TGTGCCAGCAGCGTCGTACAGGGGTCCGGGGAGCTGTTTTTT.

This clonotype was seen repeatedly, ten times or more. The chain links TRBV28 to TRBJ2-7; D not certain. The CDR3 runs 12 residues. Per the germline V gene, CDR1 is MDHEN and CDR2 is SYDVKM. V was cut by 5 bases and J by 3 bases, with 8 bases left in between. Written as DNA, the CDR3 is TGTGCCAGCAGTAACACGTACTACGAGCAGTACGTC. Translation: CASSNTYYEQYV.

This chain uses TRBV20-1 with TRBJ2-5, with TRBD1 as a possible D gene (6 bases). Trimming shortened V by 1 base and J by 3 bases, and 9 bases separated the two germline ends. CDR1 DFQATT and CDR2 SNEGSKA come from the germline V gene (reference sequence). This CDR3 is built from 13 residues. In DNA form, the CDR3 reads TGCAGTGCTAGAGGGGACAACAAAGAGACCCAGTACTTC. It encodes CSARGDNKETQYF.

This clonotype has only a few counts. The chain links TRBV20-1 to TRBJ1-6, with 7 nucleotides matching TRBD1. V trimming: 1 base; J trimming: 9 bases; junction bases outside the gene matches: 3. CDR1 and CDR2 (germline): DFQATT, SNEGSKA (reference sequence). This CDR3 contains 13 residues. CDR3 sequence: CSARGDRVSPLHF. CDR3 DNA: TGCAGTGCTAGAGGAGACAGGGTTTCACCCCTCCACTTT.

This clonotype turned up a few times. The chain recombines TRBV2 with TRBJ2-6, with 7 bases matching TRBD2. Trimming removed 6 bases from V and 2 bases from J; junction bases left unmatched: 7. Germline CDR1 reads SNHLY; CDR2 reads FYNNEI. The CDR3 runs to 16 residues. CDR3 bases: TGTGCCAGCAGCGGACTTGGGGGGGCTGGGGCCAACGTCCTGACTTTC. It codes for CASSGLGGAGANVLTF.

Many counts were recorded for this clonotype. V usage is TRBV18 and J usage is TRBJ2-5; weak D call: TRBD2 (6 bases). Per germline, CDR1 KGHSH and CDR2 LQKENI. V was shortened by 0 bases and J by 5 bases, with 13 bases between the two germline ends. This CDR3 is 15 amino acids long. The DNA of the CDR3 is TGTGCCAGCTCACCACCGGGACTTAGGGAGGAGACCCAGTACTTC. This encodes CASSPPGLREETQYF.

The genes are TRBV6-5 and TRBJ2-2; no clear D. The V end was cut by 6 bases, the J end by 6 bases, with 8 bases between. The CDR3 contains 12 residues. The germline V gene has CDR1 MNHEY and CDR2 SVGAGI. CDR3 sequence: CASSPQPGELFF. The CDR3 DNA is TGTGCCAGCAGCCCCCAGCCCGGGGAGCTGTTTTTT.

The chain is built from TRBV6-2 or TRBV6-3 and TRBJ2-7, with 9 positions matching TRBD2. V shed 2 bases, J shed 6 bases, and the junction held 5 bases outside the gene matches. CDR3 length: 14 amino acids. CDR1 is MNHEY and CDR2 is SVGEGT in the germline V gene. For the CDR3, the DNA is TGTGCCAGCAGTTACGTCCTAGCGGGGAGCGAGCAGTACGTC. Amino acids: CASSYVLAGSEQYV.

The V call is TRBV7-6, the J call TRBJ2-7; D call uncertain. The V end lost 5 bases, the J end lost 6 bases, and 14 bases lay between the germline ends. From germline, CDR1 is SGHVS and CDR2 FNYEAQ. This CDR3 contains 13 residues. The CDR3 here is CASSTGPRSEQYV. CDR3 nucleotides: TGTGCCAGCAGCACTGGCCCTAGATCCGAGCAGTACGTC.

Only a few counts were recorded for this clonotype. V is TRBV4-2 and J is TRBJ1-1; weak D call: TRBD1 (5 bases). Between the trimmed V and J ends, which lost 1 base and 0 bases, there was a span of 6 bases. CDR1 is LGHNA and CDR2 is YNFKEQ in the germline V gene. This CDR3 spans 14 amino acids. CDR3 protein: CASSQGQLNTEAFF. As DNA, the CDR3 is TGTGCCAGCAGCCAAGGACAGTTGAACACTGAAGCTTTCTTT.

This chain links TRBV6-1 with TRBJ2-7; TRBD1 matches at 12 bases. Per germline, CDR1 MNHNS and CDR2 SASEGT. CDR3 length equals 15 residues. V trimming: 6 bases; J trimming: 3 bases; junction bases outside the gene matches: 6. CDR3 loop: CASRPGQGAHYEQYV. The CDR3 DNA sequence: TGTGCCAGCAGGCCGGGACAGGGGGCGCACTACGAGCAGTACGTC.

V usage is TRBV15 and J usage is TRBJ2-3; D gene unclear. Trimming left V 0 bases short and J 0 bases short, with 10 bases between. The germline gives CDR1 LNHNV, CDR2 YYDKDF (reference sequence). The CDR3 is made up of 16 amino acids. The CDR3 is CATSRDRATSTDTQYF. The CDR3 DNA reads as TGTGCCACCAGCAGAGATAGGGCAACTAGCACAGATACGCAGTATTTT.

The V and J genes are TRBV12-3 or TRBV12-4 and TRBJ2-7; 7 bases are shared with TRBD1. The junction had 12 bases not matched to a gene; V was cut back by 5 bases and J by 5 bases. The CDR3 sequence is 15 residues long. The CDR3 loop is CASSPSGRGFNEQYF. The CDR3, as DNA: TGTGCCAGCAGTCCGAGTGGCAGGGGGTTCAACGAGCAGTACTTC.

CDR3 sequence (DNA): TGTGCCAGTAGTATGACGGGGCGAACTACAGATACGCAGTATTTT. Encoded protein: CASSMTGRTTDTQYF. The rearrangement joins TRBV19 to TRBJ2-3, with D perhaps matching TRBD1 or TRBD2 (5 bases each). V was clipped by 3 bases and J by 3 bases, with 13 bases between them. Germline V gene sequence: CDR1 LNHDA, CDR2 SQIVND (reference sequence). The length of the CDR3 is 15 residues.

This clonotype occurred a few times. The V gene is TRBV7-3, the J gene TRBJ1-1; D is undetermined. The CDR3 totals 14 residues. Between the trimmed V and J ends, which lost 8 bases and 4 bases, there was a span of 17 bases. Germline CDR1 and CDR2: SGHTA and FQGTGA. The CDR3 DNA is TGTGCCAGCGGCTCTCTTAGGGCGGCCACTGAAGCTTTCTTT. It is translated as CASGSLRAATEAFF.